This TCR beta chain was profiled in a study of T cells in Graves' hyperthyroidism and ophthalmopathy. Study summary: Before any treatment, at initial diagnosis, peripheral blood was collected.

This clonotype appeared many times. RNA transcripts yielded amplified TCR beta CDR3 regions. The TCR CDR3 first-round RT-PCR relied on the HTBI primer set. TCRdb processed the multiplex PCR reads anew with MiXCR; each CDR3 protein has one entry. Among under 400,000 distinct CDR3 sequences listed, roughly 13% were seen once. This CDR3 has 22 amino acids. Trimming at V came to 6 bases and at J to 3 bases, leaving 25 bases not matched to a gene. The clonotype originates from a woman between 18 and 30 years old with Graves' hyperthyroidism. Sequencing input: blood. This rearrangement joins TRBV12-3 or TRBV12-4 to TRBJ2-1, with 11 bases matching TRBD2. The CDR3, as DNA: TGTGCCAGCAGCGCACCAAACCGGAAGGGACTAGCGGAGGCCAAGAACTACAATGAGCAGTTCTTC. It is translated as CASSAPNRKGLAEAKNYNEQFF.